This T cell receptor beta chain was recorded in a study of neoadjuvant nivolumab and ipilimumab in lung cancer. Points from the study as a whole: Compared with tumor-adjacent uninvolved lung, resected tumors showed greater richness and clonality. Pretherapy blood TCR richness correlated positively with resected tumor richness.

In the case of this clone: What it binds is unknown.

Assay: immunoSEQ multiplex PCR; the TCRdb copy retains only in-frame clones and omits some. The sample has approximately 3,200 clones, over 75% seen once. Germline-derived CDR1 and CDR2 are LNHDA and SQIVND (reference sequence). Trimming took off 9 bases at V and 2 bases at J, with 9 bases between the two ends. This CDR3 is built from 12 residues. The chain has TRBV19 and TRBJ2-3; D is undetermined. This sequence was found in an adult with non-small cell lung cancer. Sequencing used tumor tissue, obtained after neoadjuvant nivolumab, alone or with ipilimumab, at or shortly before surgery. The CDR3 region has the DNA TGTGCCAGCGGGTCCTACACAGATACGCAGTATTTT. Protein: CASGSYTDTQYF.